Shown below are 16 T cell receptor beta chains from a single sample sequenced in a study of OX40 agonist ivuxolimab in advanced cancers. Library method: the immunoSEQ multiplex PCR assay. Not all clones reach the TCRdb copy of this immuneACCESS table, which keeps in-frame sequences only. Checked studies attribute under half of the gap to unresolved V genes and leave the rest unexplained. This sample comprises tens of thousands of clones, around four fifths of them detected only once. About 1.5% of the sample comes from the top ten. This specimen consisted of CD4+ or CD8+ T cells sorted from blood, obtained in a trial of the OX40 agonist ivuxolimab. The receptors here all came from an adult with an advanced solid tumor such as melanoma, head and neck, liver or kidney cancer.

The CDR3 reads CASSPSGSGDYNEQFF. CDR3 bases: TGTGCCAGCAGTCCCTCAGGGAGCGGAGACTACAATGAGCAGTTCTTC. The J gene is TRBJ2-1, the V gene TRBV14; D may be TRBD1 or TRBD2 (5 bases each). V lost 6 bases and J 3 bases, leaving 18 bases between the germline ends. The CDR3 has 16 residues. Per the germline V gene, CDR1 is SGHDN and CDR2 is FVKESK.

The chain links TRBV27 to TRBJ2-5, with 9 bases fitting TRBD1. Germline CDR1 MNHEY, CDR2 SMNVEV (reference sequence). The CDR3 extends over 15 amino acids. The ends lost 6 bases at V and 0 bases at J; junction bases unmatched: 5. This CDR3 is CASRKQGAYQETQYF. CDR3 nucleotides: TGTGCCAGCAGGAAACAGGGGGCTTACCAAGAGACCCAGTACTTC.

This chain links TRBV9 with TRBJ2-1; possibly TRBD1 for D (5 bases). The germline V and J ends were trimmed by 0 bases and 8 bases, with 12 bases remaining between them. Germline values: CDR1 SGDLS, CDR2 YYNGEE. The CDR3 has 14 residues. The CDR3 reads CASSVGGQGYEQFF. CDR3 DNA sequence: TGTGCCAGCAGCGTAGGAGGACAAGGCTATGAGCAGTTCTTC.

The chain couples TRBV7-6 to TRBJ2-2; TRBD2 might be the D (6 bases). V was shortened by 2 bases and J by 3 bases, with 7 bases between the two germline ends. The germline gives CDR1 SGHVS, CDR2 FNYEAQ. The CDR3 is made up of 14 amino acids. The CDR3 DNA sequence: TGTGCCAGCAGCTTACCTAGCGACACCGGGGAGCTGTTTTTT. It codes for CASSLPSDTGELFF. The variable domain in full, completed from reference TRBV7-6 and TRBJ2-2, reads GAGVSQSPRYKVTKRGQDVALRCDPISGHVSLYWYRQALGQGPEFLTYFNYEAQQDKSGLPNDRFSAERPEGSISTLTIQRTEQRDSAMYRCASSLPSDTGELFFGEGSRLTVL.

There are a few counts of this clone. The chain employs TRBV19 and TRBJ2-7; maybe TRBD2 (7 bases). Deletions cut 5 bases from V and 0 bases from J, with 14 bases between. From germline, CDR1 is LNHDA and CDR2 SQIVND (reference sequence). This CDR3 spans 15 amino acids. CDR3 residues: CASSRGGDFSYEQYF. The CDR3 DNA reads TGTGCCAGTAGTCGAGGGGGGGACTTCTCCTACGAGCAGTACTTC.

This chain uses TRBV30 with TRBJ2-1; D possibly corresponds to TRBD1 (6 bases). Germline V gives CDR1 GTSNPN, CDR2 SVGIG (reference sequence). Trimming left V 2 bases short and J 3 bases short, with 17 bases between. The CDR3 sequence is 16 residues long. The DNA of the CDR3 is TGTGCCTGGAGTAGTCGGGGCAGGGGAAGCTACAATGAGCAGTTCTTC. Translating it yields CAWSSRGRGSYNEQFF.

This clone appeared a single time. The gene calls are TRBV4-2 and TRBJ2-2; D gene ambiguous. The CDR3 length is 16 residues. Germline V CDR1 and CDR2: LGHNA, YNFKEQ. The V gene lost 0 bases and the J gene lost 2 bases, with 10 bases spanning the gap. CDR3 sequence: CASSQDVNRNTGELFF. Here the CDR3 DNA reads TGTGCCAGCAGCCAAGATGTAAACAGAAACACCGGGGAGCTGTTTTTT.

CDR3 nucleotide sequence: TGTGCCAGCAGCTTAAAAGCGGGACCCTACGAGCAGTACTTC. The encoded protein is CASSLKAGPYEQYF. The chain combines TRBV11-3 with TRBJ2-7; 7 bases are shared with TRBD2. Germline values: CDR1 SGHNT, CDR2 YENEEA. The V and J ends lost 2 bases and 2 bases, in that order; junction bases with no gene match: 3. The CDR3 covers 14 residues.

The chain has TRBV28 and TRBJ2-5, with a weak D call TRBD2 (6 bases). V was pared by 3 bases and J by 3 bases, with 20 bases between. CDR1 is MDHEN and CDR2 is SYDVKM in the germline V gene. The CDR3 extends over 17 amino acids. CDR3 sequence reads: CASSFAYRREREETQYF. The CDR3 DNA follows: TGTGCCAGCAGTTTTGCCTACCGCCGGGAGAGGGAAGAGACCCAGTACTTC.

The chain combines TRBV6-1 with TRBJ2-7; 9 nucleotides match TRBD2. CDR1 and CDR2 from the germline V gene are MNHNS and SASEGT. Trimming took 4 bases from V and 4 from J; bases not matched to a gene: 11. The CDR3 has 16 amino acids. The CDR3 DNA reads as TGTGCCAGCAGTGGTCCGTCTAGCGGGGAGCAATACGAGCAGTACTTC. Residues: CASSGPSSGEQYEQYF.

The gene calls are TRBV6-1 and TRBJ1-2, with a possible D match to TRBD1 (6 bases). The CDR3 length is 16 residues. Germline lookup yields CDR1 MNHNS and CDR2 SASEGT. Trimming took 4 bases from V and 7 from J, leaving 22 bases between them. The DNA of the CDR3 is TGTGCCAGCAGTGGGGCGGGGGCCTCTGAATCTGGTGGCTACACCTTC. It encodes CASSGAGASESGGYTF.

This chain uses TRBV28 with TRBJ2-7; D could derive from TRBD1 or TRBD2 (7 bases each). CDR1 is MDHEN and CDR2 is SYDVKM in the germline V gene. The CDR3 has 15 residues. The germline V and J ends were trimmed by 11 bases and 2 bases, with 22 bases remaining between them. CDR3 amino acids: CASQRGGTEPYEQYF. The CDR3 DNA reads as TGTGCCTCTCAGAGGGGGGGGACAGAGCCCTACGAGCAGTACTTC.

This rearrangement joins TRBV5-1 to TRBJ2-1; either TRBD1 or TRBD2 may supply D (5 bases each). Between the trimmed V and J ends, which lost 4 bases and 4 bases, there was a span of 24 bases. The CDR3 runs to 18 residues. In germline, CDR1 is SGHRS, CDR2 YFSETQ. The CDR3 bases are TGCGCCAGCAGCCTGGACTCCAGGGTCTTGACGAAGTACAATGAGCAGTTCTTC. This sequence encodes CASSLDSRVLTKYNEQFF.

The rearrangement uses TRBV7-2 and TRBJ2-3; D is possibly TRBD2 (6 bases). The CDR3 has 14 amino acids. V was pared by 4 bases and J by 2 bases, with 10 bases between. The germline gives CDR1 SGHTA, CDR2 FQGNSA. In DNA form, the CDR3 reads TGTGCCAGCAGCTCGGGACTCGACACAGATACGCAGTATTTT. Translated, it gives CASSSGLDTDTQYF.

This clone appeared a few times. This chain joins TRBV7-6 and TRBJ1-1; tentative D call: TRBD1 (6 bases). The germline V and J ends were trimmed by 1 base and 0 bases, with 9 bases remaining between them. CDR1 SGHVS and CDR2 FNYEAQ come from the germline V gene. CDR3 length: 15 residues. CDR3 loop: CASSLEDRMNTEAFF. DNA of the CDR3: TGTGCCAGCAGCTTAGAGGACAGAATGAACACTGAAGCTTTCTTT.

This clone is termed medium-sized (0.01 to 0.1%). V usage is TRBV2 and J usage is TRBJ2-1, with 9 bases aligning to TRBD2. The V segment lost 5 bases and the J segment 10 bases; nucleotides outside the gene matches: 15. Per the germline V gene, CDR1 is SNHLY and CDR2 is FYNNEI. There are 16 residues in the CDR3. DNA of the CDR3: TGTGCCAGCAGTCCACAAGCGGGAGGACTGGCGGGCGAGCAGTTCTTC. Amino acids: CASSPQAGGLAGEQFF. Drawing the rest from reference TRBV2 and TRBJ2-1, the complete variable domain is EPEVTQTPSHQVTQMGQEVILRCVPISNHLYFYWYRQILGQKVEFLVSFYNNEISEKSEIFDDQFSVERPDGSNFTLKIRSTKLEDSAMYFCASSPQAGGLAGEQFFGPGTRLTVL.